This T cell receptor beta chain was identified in a study of neurological immune-mediated disorders. Using its own MiXCR run on the 5' RACE reads, TCRdb lists one record per CDR3 protein. The table lists nearly 60,000 distinct CDR3 sequences, roughly 3.2% of them singletons. CDR3 size: 15 residues. Germline loops: CDR1 SGHRS, CDR2 YFSETQ. Trimming removed 3 bases at V and 1 base at J, with 10 bases between. Points from the study as a whole: HTLV-1-associated myelopathy had the most TCR clonal expansion, while multiple sclerosis had the least, a level that fell below healthy controls. In multiple sclerosis patients, the repertoire cluster was unrelated to clinical or MRI findings. Private repertoires in all groups were suggested, as expanded clones shared no CDR3 amino acid sequences across subjects.

The sample holds many counts of this clonotype. Its matching antigen is unknown. The receptor's source is a young woman with multiple sclerosis. The sample comprised PBMCs. The chain joins TRBV5-1 to TRBJ2-2; the D gene is possibly TRBD1 (5 bases). For the CDR3, the DNA is TGCGCCAGCAGCTACTATCAGGGGAACACCGGGGAGCTGTTTTTT. It specifies CASSYYQGNTGELFF.